This TCR beta chain was recorded in a study of monozygotic twins with cystic fibrosis. Study-level information: Libraries were built from three micrograms of fragmented DNA using around 16 PCR cycles.

The CDR3 totals 12 residues. Profiled with immunoSEQ multiplex PCR; TCRdb holds only in-frame clones, not every one. The sample records 30,000 to 45,000 clones, 84% being singletons. Turning to this clone: Antigen unknown.

Study-wide results and caveats: Nucleotide-identical clonotype sharing was significantly higher within monozygotic CF twin pairs than between unrelated CF individuals. The repertoire was suggested to be naive-dominated, clonality median 0.0095.

The receptor comes from a girl aged 2 to 9 with cystic fibrosis. The source material was blood. The chain combines TRBV1 with TRBJ2-1; the D call in the table, TRBD2, was not verified against the DNA. TRBV1 is described as a pseudogene. CDR3 bases: TGCACCAGCAGGGGCCGGGGTCGGGGAAAGTTCTTC. This gives the protein CTSRGRGRGKFF.